The entry that follows covers one T cell receptor beta chain sequence. Its antigen remains unknown. This entry comes from a study of regulatory T cells in long-lasting Graves disease. The study's findings and limits: It was in persistent disease that TRBV28, TRBJ1-2 and TRBJ2-5 were favored.

The germline V gene encodes CDR1 DFQATT and CDR2 SNEGSKA (reference sequence). The CDR3 extends over 17 amino acids. V was cut by 5 bases and J by 7 bases, with 27 bases left in between. The TCR beta library used iRepertoire HTBI primers with Arm-PCR amplification of CDR3. TCRdb re-analysed the multiplex PCR reads in MiXCR, keeping a single row per CDR3 protein. The top ten clones hold around 21% of a sample with 350,000 to 450,000 distinct CDR3 sequences, less than 25% of them seen once. Time point in this sample: persistent/refractory GD, antithyroid drugs over 5 years with positive TRAb. Generation of the TCR library employed RNA extracted from PBMCs.

Material: peripheral blood mononuclear cells (PBMCs), obtained when the disease was refractory, from a patient treated with antithyroid drugs. The clonotype comes from a female donor with Graves disease. The chain carries TRBV20-1 and TRBJ1-5; D may be TRBD1 (6 bases). The CDR3 DNA is TGCAGTGCTTTTCGACCAGAGTATGGGGGCCCAGGGCAGCCCCAGCATTTT. The encoded protein is CSAFRPEYGGPGQPQHF.